This TCR beta chain was obtained from a study of blood T cell repertoires in COVID-19. TCRdb's copy holds only in-frame clones and misses some; the assay was immunoSEQ multiplex PCR. The sample carries under 70,000 clones, 90% recorded once. This clonotype was obtained from an elderly man with acute or convalescent COVID-19. Material: peripheral blood.

The CDR3 spells CASSQDRARGYTF. CDR3 bases: TGTGCCAGCAGCCAGGACAGGGCCCGGGGCTACACCTTC. V and J are TRBV7-2 and TRBJ1-2; 8 positions match TRBD1. CDR1 and CDR2 (germline): SGHTA, FQGNSA. This CDR3 spans 13 amino acids. V was pared by 5 bases and J by 8 bases, with 7 bases of the junction left unmatched.